This TCR beta chain emerged from a study of identical twins. V gave up 5 bases and J gave up 1 base, with 17 bases separating them. The length of the CDR3 is 16 residues. Using its own MiXCR run on the 5' RACE reads, TCRdb lists one record per CDR3 protein. The sample holds around 250,000 distinct CDR3 sequences; 5% to 7% are singletons and the top ten take about 14%. This clonotype was observed a few times. Another study also made use of these data, one on T cells expressing NK-cell markers. That work adds: The study drew TCR beta repertoires from sorted CD3+CD56+NKG2C+, CD3+CD56+NKG2C- and CD3+CD56-NKG2C+ T cells. The authors applied an anti-gamma-delta TCR antibody in several experiments, and it restricted sorting to alpha-beta TCR T cells.

The TCR was taken from a young woman in good health. The sequenced sample consisted of CD8+ T cells sorted from blood. V usage is TRBV12-3 or TRBV12-4 and J usage is TRBJ1-2, with D maybe TRBD1 (6 bases). The CDR3, as DNA: TGTGCCAGCAGTCACCTCGGGACACTCTTTAACTATGGCTACACCTTC. This translates into CASSHLGTLFNYGYTF.